These 2 T cell receptor beta chains share one sample of origin, sequenced in a study of human T cells and chemical hapten exposure. Time point reported: patch test 1, 2 weeks after DPC sensitization. Specified treatment: therapeutic diphenylcyclopropenone sensitization with weekly scalp DPC. TCRdb re-called the RACE reads through MiXCR, storing one row per CDR3 protein. The data hold a few hundred thousand distinct CDR3 sequences, with roughly 4.8% observed a single time. The sample here was whole blood, taken in connection with sensitization to the hapten diphenylcyclopropenone (DPC). These receptors were taken from a woman in her 50s with alopecia areata. Some clones in this sample may be carry-over from other donors' samples.

This clonotype showed up many times. The gene calls are TRBV21-1 and TRBJ2-7; TRBD2 was called by the table and not checked on the DNA. TRBV21-1 corresponds to a pseudogene. The CDR3 has 15 residues. This CDR3 is CASVLTGLAAYEQYF. CDR3 DNA sequence: TGTGCCAGCGTGTTAACGGGTCTAGCGGCCTACGAGCAGTACTTC.

This clonotype has ten or more counts. The genes are TRBV5-1 and TRBJ1-1; 12 bases fit TRBD1. After removal of 3 bases from V and 1 base from J, the junction contained 7 bases not matched to a gene. The germline V gene has CDR1 SGHRS and CDR2 YFSETQ. This CDR3 comprises 17 residues. This CDR3 reads CASSYLGTGGRNTEAFF. The DNA for the CDR3 is TGCGCCAGCAGCTATCTAGGGACAGGGGGCCGGAACACTGAAGCTTTCTTT.